Listed below are T cell receptor beta chains from one sample, sequenced in a study of CD8+CD57+ T cells in acquired aplastic anemia. One entry per CDR3 protein results from TCRdb running MiXCR on the reads. The data contain about 220,000 distinct CDR3 sequences, 40% to 50% of them singletons. The sample consisted of sorted CD4+, CD8+, or CD8+CD57+ T cells (not recorded which) from PBMCs. These receptors came from a human donor with aplastic anemia. Both conserved end residues are part of each CDR3. The D gene is left open where the match is weak. Size values are once, few and many counts, or a class for expanded clones, and some rows have none.

D gene: NA; clone size: many; J gene: TRBJ2-7; V gene: TRBV7-9; CDR3 DNA: TGTGCCAGCATGACGACAGCGAACTACGAGCAGTACTTC; CDR3 protein: CASMTTANYEQYF
D gene: NA; clone size: NA; J gene: TRBJ2-5; V gene: TRBV6-5; CDR3 DNA: TGTGCCAGCAGTTACTCGACCCTTGGGGTCCTACGGACCCAGTACTTC; CDR3 protein: CASSYSTLGVLRTQYF
D gene: TRBD1; clone size: many; J gene: TRBJ2-1; V gene: TRBV19; CDR3 DNA: TGTGCCAGTACCGACGGGACAGGGCTATACAATGAGCAGTTCTTC; CDR3 protein: CASTDGTGLYNEQFF
D gene: TRBD2; clone size: NA; J gene: TRBJ2-3; V gene: TRBV24-1; CDR3 DNA: TGTGCCAGCAGCCCCGGGGGGTCCTTACTCACAGATACGCAGTATTTT; CDR3 protein: CASSPGGSLLTDTQYF
D gene: TRBD2; clone size: many; J gene: TRBJ2-7; V gene: TRBV30; CDR3 DNA: TGTGCCTGGAGAGGACTAGCGCAAGAGCAGTACTTC; CDR3 protein: CAWRGLAQEQYF
D gene: TRBD2; clone size: NA; J gene: TRBJ2-7; V gene: TRBV30; CDR3 DNA: TGTGCCTGGAGTGCACTAGCGGCCGATACAACCTACGAGCAGTACTTC; CDR3 protein: CAWSALAADTTYEQYF
D gene: NA; clone size: few; J gene: TRBJ2-2; V gene: TRBV6-9; CDR3 DNA: TGTGCCAGCAGTTACTCGAATGTTCCGAACACCGGGGAGCTGTTTTTT; CDR3 protein: CASSYSNVPNTGELFF
D gene: NA; clone size: many; J gene: TRBJ2-5; V gene: TRBV7-8; CDR3 DNA: TGTGCCAGCAGCTTAGAGCCGGGAGCGCTGCTCACAGAGACCCAGTACTTC; CDR3 protein: CASSLEPGALLTETQYF
D gene: NA; clone size: few; J gene: TRBJ1-2; V gene: TRBV29-1; CDR3 DNA: TGCAGCGTTGAAGGCATTGATGGCTACACCTTC; CDR3 protein: CSVEGIDGYTF
D gene: TRBD2; clone size: many; J gene: TRBJ2-3; V gene: TRBV7-3; CDR3 DNA: TGTGCCAGCAGCCATAGCGGGGAGGGCACAGATACGCAGTATTTT; CDR3 protein: CASSHSGEGTDTQYF
D gene: NA; clone size: few; J gene: TRBJ2-1; V gene: TRBV20-1; CDR3 DNA: TGCAGTGCTAGACGACCTATAGTGGGCAATGAGCAGTTCTTC; CDR3 protein: CSARRPIVGNEQFF
D gene: TRBD1; clone size: NA; J gene: TRBJ1-1; V gene: TRBV29-1; CDR3 DNA: TGCAGCGTTCGGACAGGGACGATTGAAGCTTTCTTT; CDR3 protein: CSVRTGTIEAFF
D gene: TRBD2; clone size: few; J gene: TRBJ2-1; V gene: TRBV20-1; CDR3 DNA: TGCAGTGCCAGTAGTTCGGCGGGAGGGAGTTACAATGAGCAGTTCTTC; CDR3 protein: CSASSSAGGSYNEQFF
D gene: NA; clone size: NA; J gene: TRBJ1-6; V gene: TRBV7-2; CDR3 DNA: TGTGCCAGCAGCACGCATGATCGGGGGGGGACCAATTCACCCCTCCACTTT; CDR3 protein: CASSTHDRGGTNSPLHF
D gene: NA; clone size: NA; J gene: TRBJ1-5; V gene: TRBV7-9; CDR3 DNA: TGTGCCAGCAGCGGTGAAGAGGAGAGGTCCCAGCATTTT; CDR3 protein: CASSGEEERSQHF
D gene: TRBD2; clone size: once; J gene: TRBJ2-7; V gene: TRBV24-1; CDR3 DNA: TGTGCCACCAGTACGACTAGCGGGAGGAAATCCTACGAGCAGTACTTC; CDR3 protein: CATSTTSGRKSYEQYF
D gene: TRBD2; clone size: NA; J gene: TRBJ2-5; V gene: TRBV29-1; CDR3 DNA: TGCAGCGTGCGGGGGGACCAAGAGACCCAGTACTTC; CDR3 protein: CSVRGDQETQYF
D gene: TRBD1; clone size: NA; J gene: TRBJ2-7; V gene: TRBV5-4; CDR3 DNA: TGTGCCAGCAGCCTATTGCGAGGGGACAGCTCCTACGAGCAGTACTTC; CDR3 protein: CASSLLRGDSSYEQYF
D gene: NA; clone size: once; J gene: TRBJ1-6; V gene: TRBV19; CDR3 DNA: TGTGCCAGTAGTATCGTGCAGGACAATTCACCCCTCCACTTT; CDR3 protein: CASSIVQDNSPLHF
D gene: NA; clone size: many; J gene: TRBJ2-7; V gene: TRBV9; CDR3 DNA: TGTGCCAGCAGCGCACGGAACTCCTACGAGCAGTACTTC; CDR3 protein: CASSARNSYEQYF
D gene: NA; clone size: many; J gene: TRBJ1-3; V gene: TRBV4-3; CDR3 DNA: TGCGCCAGCAGCCAAGAAAACGAGTACGGAAACACCATATATTTT; CDR3 protein: CASSQENEYGNTIYF
D gene: NA; clone size: few; J gene: TRBJ1-1; V gene: TRBV20-1; CDR3 DNA: TGCAGTGCTAGCCACAGGATGACTGAAGCTTTCTTT; CDR3 protein: CSASHRMTEAFF
D gene: TRBD2; clone size: NA; J gene: TRBJ2-3; V gene: TRBV10-2; CDR3 DNA: TGCGCCAGCAGTTCAATAGCGGGGGGGCCAGATACGCAGTATTTT; CDR3 protein: CASSSIAGGPDTQYF
D gene: TRBD1; clone size: many; J gene: TRBJ1-2; V gene: TRBV9; CDR3 DNA: TGTGCCAGCAGCCCGAGGACAGGGGGAGGGAAATATGGCTACACCTTC; CDR3 protein: CASSPRTGGGKYGYTF
D gene: NA; clone size: many; J gene: TRBJ1-5; V gene: TRBV10-3; CDR3 DNA: TGTGCCATCAGTGGGCACAGAAATAGCAATCAGCCCCAGCATTTT; CDR3 protein: CAISGHRNSNQPQHF
D gene: NA; clone size: many; J gene: TRBJ1-5; V gene: TRBV4-1; CDR3 DNA: TGCGCCAGCAGCCAAGAGGGTAGGGGCAATCAGCCCCAGCATTTT; CDR3 protein: CASSQEGRGNQPQHF
D gene: TRBD1; clone size: few; J gene: TRBJ2-7; V gene: TRBV12-3/TRBV12-4; CDR3 DNA: TGTGCCAGCAGGCGGACAGGGAAGTCGTACGAGCAGTACTTC; CDR3 protein: CASRRTGKSYEQYF
D gene: NA; clone size: many; J gene: TRBJ1-2; V gene: TRBV2; CDR3 DNA: TGTGCCAGCAGTGAGAGAACCCACGGGGACGATGGCTACACCTTC; CDR3 protein: CASSERTHGDDGYTF
D gene: NA; clone size: NA; J gene: TRBJ2-1; V gene: TRBV2; CDR3 DNA: TGTGCCAGCAGTGGGGACTCTCAGGGGCAGCAGTTCTTC; CDR3 protein: CASSGDSQGQQFF
D gene: NA; clone size: NA; J gene: TRBJ1-5; V gene: TRBV12-3/TRBV12-4; CDR3 DNA: TGTGCCAGCAGTTCTTATTGGGGACTAGCCCAGCATTTT; CDR3 protein: CASSSYWGLAQHF
D gene: NA; clone size: many; J gene: TRBJ1-1; V gene: TRBV5-5; CDR3 DNA: TGTGCCAGCAGCGAGGGTAGGTTGGGAGCTGAAGCTTTCTTT; CDR3 protein: CASSEGRLGAEAFF
D gene: NA; clone size: NA; J gene: TRBJ1-1; V gene: TRBV3-1; CDR3 DNA: TGTGCCAGCAGCCAAGCCATCAAACAAACAAGGAACACTGAAGCTTTCTTT; CDR3 protein: CASSQAIKQTRNTEAFF
D gene: NA; clone size: NA; J gene: TRBJ2-7; V gene: TRBV24-1; CDR3 DNA: TGTGCCACCAGTGACCCCAGGGGCGAGCAGTACTTC; CDR3 protein: CATSDPRGEQYF
D gene: NA; clone size: many; J gene: TRBJ2-2; V gene: TRBV7-3; CDR3 DNA: TGTGCCAGCAGCTTAAACCCCTGGGGGGTAGGCCAGGACCGGGAGCTGTTTTTT; CDR3 protein: CASSLNPWGVGQDRELFF
D gene: NA; clone size: many; J gene: TRBJ2-5; V gene: TRBV7-8; CDR3 DNA: TGTGCCAGCAGCCCAAAGCGTGCGGGATTCGAGACCCAGTACTTC; CDR3 protein: CASSPKRAGFETQYF
D gene: NA; clone size: NA; J gene: TRBJ1-1; V gene: TRBV7-8; CDR3 DNA: TGTGCCAGCTCAACCGGAGCCGAAGCTTTCTTT; CDR3 protein: CASSTGAEAFF
D gene: NA; clone size: NA; J gene: TRBJ2-5; V gene: TRBV15; CDR3 DNA: TGTGCCACCAGCAGCCTAGAGACCCAGTACTTC; CDR3 protein: CATSSLETQYF
D gene: NA; clone size: many; J gene: TRBJ1-1; V gene: TRBV7-9; CDR3 DNA: TGTGCCAGCAGCCCCGAGGGAGTTCAGGCTGAAGCTTTCTTT; CDR3 protein: CASSPEGVQAEAFF
D gene: TRBD1; clone size: NA; J gene: TRBJ1-3; V gene: TRBV2; CDR3 DNA: TGTGCCAGCATACGAGGGGGCCAGGGGATGGACGGAAACACCATATATTTT; CDR3 protein: CASIRGGQGMDGNTIYF
D gene: TRBD1; clone size: NA; J gene: TRBJ1-1; V gene: TRBV25-1; CDR3 DNA: TGTGCCAGCAGTCCCCGGACAGGGGGTGGCACTGAAGCTTTCTTT; CDR3 protein: CASSPRTGGGTEAFF